This T cell receptor beta chain derives from a study of regulatory T cells in long-lasting Graves disease. This clonotype was found a few times. Its antigen is not known. Assembly of TCR beta libraries relied on iRepertoire HTBI primers together with Arm-PCR of CDR3 regions. One entry per CDR3 protein, called by TCRdb with MiXCR from the multiplex PCR reads. Here the sample spans over 400,000 distinct CDR3 sequences, about 15% being singletons. Study-level results: Repertoires from persistent disease leaned toward TRBV28, TRBJ1-2 and TRBJ2-5.

Time point in this sample: newly diagnosed GD, antithyroid drugs for less than 3 months. The TCR library used RNA extracted from PBMCs. EDTA tubes were used for drawing 8.5 to 9 milliliters of peripheral blood. CDR1 SGHNT and CDR2 YYREEE come from the germline V gene (reference sequence). This CDR3 has 13 amino acids. V lost 0 bases and J lost 4, with 6 bases in between. Another study also made use of these data, one on T cells in Graves' hyperthyroidism and ophthalmopathy. That work states: Blood samples included most of the expanded thyroid clonotypes exceeding 0.001.

The specimen was peripheral blood mononuclear cells (PBMCs), collected at new diagnosis, from a patient treated with antithyroid drugs. This sequence joins TRBV5-4 and TRBJ2-3; D call uncertain. The source is a woman aged 45 to 65 with Graves disease. Here the CDR3 reads CASSLEPSDTQYF. CDR3 coding DNA: TGTGCCAGCAGCTTGGAACCCTCAGATACGCAGTATTTT.